Listed here are 23 T cell receptor beta chains from one sample, sequenced in a study of immune evolution from preneoplasia to lung adenocarcinoma. The assay was immunoSEQ multiplex PCR, and TCRdb's table has in-frame clones only and misses some. The sample lists roughly 6,300 clones, 75% to 90% occurring once. Sample: FFPE lung adenocarcinoma in situ tissue. These receptors came from a donor of 70 years or more with lung adenocarcinoma.

The V call is TRBV29-1, the J call TRBJ2-1; no clear D gene. V was pared by 1 base and J by 3 bases, with 7 bases between. This CDR3 is 13 amino acids long. Germline V lookup: CDR1 SQVTM, CDR2 ANQGSEA. The chain's CDR3 is CSVEVVGYNEQFF. In DNA, the CDR3 is TGCAGCGTTGAAGTGGTGGGCTACAATGAGCAGTTCTTC.

This chain links TRBV6-5 with TRBJ1-2; possible D gene TRBD1, 5 bases. Deletions cut 7 bases from V and 2 bases from J, with 11 bases between. This CDR3 is built from 13 residues. CDR1 is MNHEY and CDR2 is SVGAGI in the germline V gene. In nucleotides, the CDR3 is TGTGCCAGCACCCTCGACAGAAACTATGGCTACACCTTC. Its translation: CASTLDRNYGYTF.

This clone was seen a single time. V gene TRBV9 combines with J gene TRBJ2-3, with no clear D. Germline CDR1 and CDR2: SGDLS and YYNGEE. V lost 3 bases, J lost 3 bases, and 8 bases lay in between. The CDR3 consists of 13 residues. The CDR3 sequence is CASSGRGTDTQYF. In DNA, the CDR3 is TGTGCCAGCAGCGGGAGAGGAACAGATACGCAGTATTTT.

The chain employs TRBV5-4 and TRBJ2-7; no clear D gene. Trimming left V 3 bases short and J 2 bases short, with 12 bases between. The CDR3 spans 14 residues. Germline lookup yields CDR1 SGHNT and CDR2 YYREEE (reference sequence). CDR3 in amino acids: CASSSRVGTYEQYF. The CDR3 DNA follows: TGTGCCAGCAGCTCCCGGGTCGGTACCTACGAGCAGTACTTC.

J is TRBJ2-2 and V is TRBV6-6; 10 nucleotides agree with TRBD2. The CDR3 extends over 14 amino acids. Germline V gene data show CDR1 as MNHNY and CDR2 as SVGAGI (reference sequence). The ends lost 10 bases at V and 6 bases at J; junction bases unmatched: 8. CDR3 sequence: CATQREGFSGELFF. The CDR3 DNA reads as TGTGCCACCCAGCGGGAGGGCTTCTCCGGGGAGCTGTTTTTT.

The table lists this clone with a count of one. The chain carries TRBV30 and TRBJ2-7; D tentatively reads TRBD1 or TRBD2 (5 bases each). Germline V CDR1 and CDR2: GTSNPN, SVGIG (reference sequence). The CDR3 totals 14 residues. Trimming left V 2 bases short and J 0 bases short, with 11 bases between. CDR3 nucleotide sequence: TGTGCCTGGAGTAAGGGGACGGGCTCCTACGAGCAGTACTTC. This sequence encodes CAWSKGTGSYEQYF.

The genes are TRBV12-5 and TRBJ2-7, with 11 bases matching TRBD1. Trimming took 5 bases from V and 5 from J; bases not matched to a gene: 5. Germline lookup yields CDR1 LGHNT and CDR2 FRNRAP. This CDR3 spans 14 amino acids. DNA of the CDR3: TGTGCTAGTGGTCGGACAGGGGGCTTTGACGAGCAGTACTTC. Translated: CASGRTGGFDEQYF.

This rearrangement joins TRBV6-1 to TRBJ1-4; 7 bases agree with TRBD1. Germline CDR1 reads MNHNS; CDR2 reads SASEGT. V lost 5 bases, J lost 7 bases, and 10 bases stayed unmatched. The CDR3 totals 15 residues. CDR3 nucleotides: TGTGCCAGCAGTTTGAACAGGGGTTTGGGTGAAAAACTGTTTTTT. Translating gives CASSLNRGLGEKLFF.

The DNA of the CDR3 is TGTGCCACCAGCAGAGGTGGACAGGCGAACACCGGGGAGCTGTTTTTT. It is translated as CATSRGGQANTGELFF. This rearrangement joins TRBV15 to TRBJ2-2, with 7 bases fitting TRBD1. CDR1 LNHNV and CDR2 YYDKDF come from the germline V gene (reference sequence). The CDR3 is 16 residues long. V trimming: 1 base; J trimming: 0 bases; junction bases outside the gene matches: 2.

The CDR3 sequence: CASRDRCGQETQYF. Written as DNA, the CDR3 is TGTGCCAGCAGGGACCGGTGCGGGCAAGAGACCCAGTACTTC. This chain joins TRBV21-1 and TRBJ2-5; the table's D call TRBD2 went unverified against the DNA. TRBV21-1 is a known pseudogene. This CDR3 has 14 residues.

DNA of the CDR3: TGTGCCAGTAGCCCCCAGACTAGCGGGGGGGCTAATGAGCAGTTCTTC. It codes for CASSPQTSGGANEQFF. The chain combines TRBV7-2 with TRBJ2-1; 14 positions match TRBD2. Per the germline V gene, CDR1 is SGHTA and CDR2 is FQGNSA. This CDR3 has 16 residues. V gave up 9 bases and J gave up 7 bases; unmatched junction bases: 11.

This clone has only one observation. This chain joins TRBV11-2 and TRBJ1-2; possibly TRBD1 for D (5 bases). Per germline, CDR1 SGHAT and CDR2 FQNNGV. The CDR3 is made up of 14 amino acids. Trimming took off 2 bases at V and 4 bases at J, with 11 bases between the two ends. The CDR3 protein is CASSLMQGSYGYTF. CDR3 sequence (DNA): TGTGCCAGCAGCTTAATGCAGGGCAGCTATGGCTACACCTTC.

V is TRBV9 and J is TRBJ1-2; D gene uncertain. This CDR3 contains 14 residues. Trimming shortened V by 4 bases and J by 2 bases, and 12 bases separated the two germline ends. From germline, CDR1 is SGDLS and CDR2 YYNGEE. Written as DNA, the CDR3 is TGTGCCAGCAGCAAGAACGGGCCGAACTATGGCTACACCTTC. Amino acids: CASSKNGPNYGYTF.

The V call is TRBV7-9, the J call TRBJ2-1; the match to TRBD2 covers 13 bases. Per the germline V gene, CDR1 is SEHNR and CDR2 is FQNEAQ (reference sequence). CDR3 length: 15 residues. V was pared by 5 bases and J by 5 bases, with 3 bases of the junction left unmatched. CDR3 DNA sequence: TGTGCCAGCAGCCGGACTAGCGGGAGCCACAATGAGCAGTTCTTC. It encodes CASSRTSGSHNEQFF.

This clone was detected only once. The gene calls are TRBV4-1 and TRBJ2-5, with TRBD2 matching over 16 bases. The CDR3 is made up of 17 amino acids. Germline V lookup: CDR1 MGHRA, CDR2 YSYEKL. J gave up 2 bases and V 4 bases, and 4 bases lay outside the gene matches. Here the CDR3 reads CASSPRGLAGGQETQYF. The CDR3 coding sequence is TGCGCCAGCAGCCCCAGGGGACTAGCGGGAGGGCAAGAGACCCAGTACTTC.

The chain joins TRBV5-6 to TRBJ2-5; the D gene is possibly TRBD2 (5 bases). Germline V gene lookup returns CDR1 SGHDT and CDR2 YYEEEE. V dropped 5 bases and J dropped 5 bases, with 16 bases sitting between them. There are 14 residues in the CDR3. The CDR3, as DNA: TGTGCCAGCAGTTTCGGGCCTATAGCGGAGACCCAGTACTTC. The encoded protein is CASSFGPIAETQYF.

The rearrangement links TRBV11-2 to TRBJ2-1; D call uncertain. The CDR3 sequence is 15 residues long. V lost 1 base and J 0 bases, leaving 7 bases between the germline ends. The germline V gene has CDR1 SGHAT and CDR2 FQNNGV. The CDR3: CASSLGAFSYNEQFF. Written as DNA, the CDR3 is TGTGCCAGCAGCTTAGGGGCCTTCTCCTACAATGAGCAGTTCTTC.

A single count supports this clone. The chain couples TRBV27 to TRBJ2-7; TRBD2 might be the D (5 bases). This CDR3 comprises 13 residues. V was shortened by 4 bases and J by 0 bases, with 7 bases between the two germline ends. From germline, CDR1 is MNHEY and CDR2 SMNVEV (reference sequence). CDR3 coding DNA: TGTGCCAGCAGTTCCGGGAACTCCTACGAGCAGTACTTC. Amino acid sequence: CASSSGNSYEQYF.

The gene calls are TRBV7-9 and TRBJ2-1, with a possible D match to TRBD1 (6 bases). V was trimmed by 1 base and J by 0 bases, leaving 10 bases between them. CDR3 length: 16 residues. Germline CDR1 and CDR2: SEHNR and FQNEAQ (reference sequence). CDR3 protein: CASSLDRGSSYNEQFF. The DNA of the CDR3 is TGTGCCAGCAGCTTAGATAGGGGGAGCTCCTACAATGAGCAGTTCTTC.

This chain links TRBV4-1 with TRBJ2-1; no firm D call. CDR1 and CDR2 from the germline V gene are MGHRA and YSYEKL. V dropped 0 bases and J dropped 0 bases, with 6 bases sitting between them. The CDR3 spans 15 residues. The CDR3 region has the DNA TGCGCCAGCAGCCAAGATGGCACCTCCTACAATGAGCAGTTCTTC. Translating it yields CASSQDGTSYNEQFF.

The CDR3 nucleotides are TGCGCCAGCAGCGAAGCCGGGACAGGGTACACCGGGGAGCTGTTTTTT. This encodes CASSEAGTGYTGELFF. The chain is built from TRBV10-1 and TRBJ2-2, with 9 bases aligning to TRBD1. The CDR3 loop spans 16 amino acids. V dropped 6 bases and J dropped 3; count of bases not matched to a gene: 8. CDR1 and CDR2 from the germline V gene are WNHNN and SYGVQD (reference sequence).

The chain joins TRBV29-1 to TRBJ2-3; D gene unclear. Germline V lookup: CDR1 SQVTM, CDR2 ANQGSEA. The CDR3 is made up of 12 amino acids. Trimming removed 4 bases from V and 4 bases from J, with 9 bases in between. DNA for the CDR3: TGCAGCGTTGGTTGGGGTTCAGATACGCAGTATTTT. Translation gives CSVGWGSDTQYF.

This chain uses TRBV11-2 with TRBJ1-6; TRBD1 is a possible D gene (6 bases). CDR1 and CDR2 (germline): SGHAT, FQNNGV. Trimming cost V 3 bases and J 10 bases, with 16 bases left between them. The CDR3 totals 15 residues. CDR3 amino acids: CASSLDGGRGSPLHF. The CDR3 coding sequence is TGTGCCAGCAGCTTGGACGGGGGCCGAGGCTCACCCCTCCACTTT.